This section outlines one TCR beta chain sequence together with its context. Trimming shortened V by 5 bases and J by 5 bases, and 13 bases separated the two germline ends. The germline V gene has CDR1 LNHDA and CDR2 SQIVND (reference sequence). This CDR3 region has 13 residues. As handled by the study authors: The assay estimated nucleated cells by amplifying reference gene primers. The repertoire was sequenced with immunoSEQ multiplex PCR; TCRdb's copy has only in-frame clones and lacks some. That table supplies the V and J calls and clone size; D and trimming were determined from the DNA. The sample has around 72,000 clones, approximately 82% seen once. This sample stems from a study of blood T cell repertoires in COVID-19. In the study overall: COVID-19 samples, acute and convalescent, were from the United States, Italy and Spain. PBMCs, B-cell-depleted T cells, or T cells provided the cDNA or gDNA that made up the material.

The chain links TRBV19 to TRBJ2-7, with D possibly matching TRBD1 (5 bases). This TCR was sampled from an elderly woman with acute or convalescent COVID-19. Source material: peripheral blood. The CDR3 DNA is TGTGCCAGTAGTTTCCAGGGCATCGACGAGCAGTACTTC. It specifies CASSFQGIDEQYF.